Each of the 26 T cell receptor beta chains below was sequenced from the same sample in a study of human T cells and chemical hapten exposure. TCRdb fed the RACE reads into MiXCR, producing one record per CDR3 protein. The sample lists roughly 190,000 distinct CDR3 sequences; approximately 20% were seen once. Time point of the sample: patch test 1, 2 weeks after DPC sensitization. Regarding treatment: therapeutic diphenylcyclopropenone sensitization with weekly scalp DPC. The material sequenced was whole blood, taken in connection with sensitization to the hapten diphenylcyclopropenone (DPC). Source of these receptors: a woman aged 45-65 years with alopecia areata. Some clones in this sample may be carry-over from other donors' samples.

The CDR3 spells CASTASGRSNEQFF. CDR3 nucleotide sequence: TGTGCCAGCACGGCTAGCGGGAGGTCGAATGAGCAGTTCTTC. The chain carries TRBV2 and TRBJ2-1, with 11 bases identical to TRBD2. CDR1 and CDR2 from the germline V gene are SNHLY and FYNNEI. V shed 7 bases, J shed 7 bases, and the junction held 6 bases outside the gene matches. This CDR3 spans 14 amino acids. The variable domain in full, completed from reference TRBV2 and TRBJ2-1, reads EPEVTQTPSHQVTQMGQEVILRCVPISNHLYFYWYRQILGQKVEFLVSFYNNEISEKSEIFDDQFSVERPDGSNFTLKIRSTKLEDSAMYFCASTASGRSNEQFFGPGTRLTVL.

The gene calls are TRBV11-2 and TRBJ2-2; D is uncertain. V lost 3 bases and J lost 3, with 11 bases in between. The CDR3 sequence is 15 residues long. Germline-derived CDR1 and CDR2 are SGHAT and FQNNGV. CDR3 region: CASSFGRPDTGELFF. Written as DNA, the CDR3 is TGTGCCAGCAGCTTTGGAAGGCCAGACACCGGGGAGCTGTTTTTT.

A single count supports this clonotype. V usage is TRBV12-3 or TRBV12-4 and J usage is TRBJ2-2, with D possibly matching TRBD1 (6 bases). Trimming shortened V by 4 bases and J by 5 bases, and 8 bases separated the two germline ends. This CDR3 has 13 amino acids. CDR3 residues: CASSYRETGELFF. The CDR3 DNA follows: TGTGCCAGCAGTTACAGGGAAACCGGGGAGCTGTTTTTT.

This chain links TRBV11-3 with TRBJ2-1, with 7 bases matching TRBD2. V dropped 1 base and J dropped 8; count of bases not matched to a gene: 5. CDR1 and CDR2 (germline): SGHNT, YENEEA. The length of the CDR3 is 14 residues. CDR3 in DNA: TGTGCCAGCAGCTTAGTAGGGGAGGGCGATGAGCAGTTCTTC. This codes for CASSLVGEGDEQFF.

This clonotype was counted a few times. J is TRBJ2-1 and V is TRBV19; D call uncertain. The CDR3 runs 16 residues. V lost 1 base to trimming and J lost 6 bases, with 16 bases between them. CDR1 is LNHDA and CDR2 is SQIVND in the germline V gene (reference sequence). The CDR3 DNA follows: TGTGCCAGTAGTATAGGAATCGGACCCGTATCCAATGAGCAGTTCTTC. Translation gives CASSIGIGPVSNEQFF.

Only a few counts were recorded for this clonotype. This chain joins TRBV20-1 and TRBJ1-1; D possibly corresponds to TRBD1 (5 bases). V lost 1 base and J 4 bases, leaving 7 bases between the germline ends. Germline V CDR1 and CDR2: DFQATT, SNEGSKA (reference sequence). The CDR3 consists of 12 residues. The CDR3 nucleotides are TGCAGTGCTAGAGGCGGGGCCACTGAAGCTTTCTTT. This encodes CSARGGATEAFF.

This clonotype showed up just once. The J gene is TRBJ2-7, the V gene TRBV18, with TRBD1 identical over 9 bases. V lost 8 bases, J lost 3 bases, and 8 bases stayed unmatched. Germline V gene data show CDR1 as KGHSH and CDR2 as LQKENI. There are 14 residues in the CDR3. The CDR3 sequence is CASTPGQGFYEQYF. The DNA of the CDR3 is TGTGCCAGCACGCCGGGACAGGGCTTCTACGAGCAGTACTTC.

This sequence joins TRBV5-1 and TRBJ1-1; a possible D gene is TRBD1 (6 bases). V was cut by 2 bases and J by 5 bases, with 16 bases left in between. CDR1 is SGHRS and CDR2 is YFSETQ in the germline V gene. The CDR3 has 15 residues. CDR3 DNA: TGCGCCAGCAGCTTCGCTGGGGGCGGACGAACTGAAGCTTTCTTT. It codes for CASSFAGGGRTEAFF.

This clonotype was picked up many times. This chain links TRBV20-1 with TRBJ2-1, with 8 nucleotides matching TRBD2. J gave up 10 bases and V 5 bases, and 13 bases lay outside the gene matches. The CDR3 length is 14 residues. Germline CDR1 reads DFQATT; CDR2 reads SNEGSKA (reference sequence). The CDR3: CSAALASGFQEQFF. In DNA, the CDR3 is TGCAGTGCTGCGTTAGCTAGCGGGTTTCAGGAGCAGTTCTTC.

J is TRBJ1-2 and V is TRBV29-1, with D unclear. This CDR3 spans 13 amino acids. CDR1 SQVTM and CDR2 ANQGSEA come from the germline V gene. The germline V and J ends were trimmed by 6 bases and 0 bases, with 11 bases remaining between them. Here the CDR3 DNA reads TGCAGCGTGGACCCCCAGACTAACTATGGCTACACCTTC. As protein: CSVDPQTNYGYTF.

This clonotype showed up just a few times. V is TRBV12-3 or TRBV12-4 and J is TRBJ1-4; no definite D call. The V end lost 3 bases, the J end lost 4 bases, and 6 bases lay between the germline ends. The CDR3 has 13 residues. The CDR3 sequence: CASSFDHNEKLFF. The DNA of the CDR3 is TGTGCCAGCAGTTTTGATCATAATGAAAAACTGTTTTTT.

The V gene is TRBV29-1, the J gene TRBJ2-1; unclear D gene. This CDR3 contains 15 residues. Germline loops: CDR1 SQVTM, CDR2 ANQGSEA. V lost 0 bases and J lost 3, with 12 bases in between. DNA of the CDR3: TGCAGCGTTGAAGACCGGGTTGAAGTCTACAATGAGCAGTTCTTC. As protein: CSVEDRVEVYNEQFF.

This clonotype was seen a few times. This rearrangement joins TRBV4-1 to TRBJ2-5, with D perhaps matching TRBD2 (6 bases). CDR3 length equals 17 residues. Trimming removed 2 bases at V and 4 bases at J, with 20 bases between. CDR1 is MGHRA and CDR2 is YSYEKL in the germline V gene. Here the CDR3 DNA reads TGCGCCAGCAGCCAATCCACGGCCATGCCTAGCGCAGAGACCCAGTACTTC. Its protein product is CASSQSTAMPSAETQYF.

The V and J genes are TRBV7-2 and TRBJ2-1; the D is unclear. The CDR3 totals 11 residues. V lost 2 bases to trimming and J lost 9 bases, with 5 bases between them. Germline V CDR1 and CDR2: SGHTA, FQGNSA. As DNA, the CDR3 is TGTGCCAGCAGCTTAACACCTGAGCAGTTCTTC. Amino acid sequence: CASSLTPEQFF.

The CDR3 DNA follows: TGCAGTGCCTCCCCAACAATGGCCGCGTACCAAGAGACCCAGTACTTC. Amino acids: CSASPTMAAYQETQYF. The V gene is TRBV20-1, the J gene TRBJ2-5; D remains ambiguous. V dropped 6 bases and J dropped 0 bases, with 20 bases sitting between them. The CDR3 spans 16 residues. The V gene's germline CDR1 is DFQATT and CDR2 SNEGSKA (reference sequence).

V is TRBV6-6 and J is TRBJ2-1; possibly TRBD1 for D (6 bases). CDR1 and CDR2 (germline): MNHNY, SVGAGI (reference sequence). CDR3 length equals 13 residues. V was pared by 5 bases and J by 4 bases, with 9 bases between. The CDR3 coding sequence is TGTGCCAGCAGTCCTGGACAGTACAATGAGCAGTTCTTC. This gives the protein CASSPGQYNEQFF.

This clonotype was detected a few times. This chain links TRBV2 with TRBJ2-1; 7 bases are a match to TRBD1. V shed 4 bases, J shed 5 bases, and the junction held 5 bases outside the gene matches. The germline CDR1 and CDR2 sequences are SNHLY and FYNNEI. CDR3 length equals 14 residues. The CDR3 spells CASSGTGWNNEQFF. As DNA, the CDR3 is TGTGCCAGCAGTGGGACAGGATGGAACAATGAGCAGTTCTTC.

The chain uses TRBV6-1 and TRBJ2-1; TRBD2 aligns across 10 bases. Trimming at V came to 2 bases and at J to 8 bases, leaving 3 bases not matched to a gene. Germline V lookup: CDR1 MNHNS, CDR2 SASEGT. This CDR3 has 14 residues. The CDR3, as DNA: TGTGCCAGCAGTGAACCAGCGGGAGGGGATGAGCAGTTCTTC. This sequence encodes CASSEPAGGDEQFF.

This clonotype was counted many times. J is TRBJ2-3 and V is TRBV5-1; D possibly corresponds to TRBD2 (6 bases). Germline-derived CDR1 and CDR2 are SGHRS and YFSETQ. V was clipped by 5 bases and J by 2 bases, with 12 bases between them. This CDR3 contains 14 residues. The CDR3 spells CASSWDSNTDTQYF. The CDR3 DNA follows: TGCGCCAGCAGTTGGGACTCGAACACAGATACGCAGTATTTT. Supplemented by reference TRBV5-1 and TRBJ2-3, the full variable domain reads KAGVTQTPRYLIKTRGQQVTLSCSPISGHRSVSWYQQTPGQGLQFLFEYFSETQRNKGNFPGRFSGRQFSNSRSEMNVSTLELGDSALYLCASSWDSNTDTQYFGPGTRLTVL.

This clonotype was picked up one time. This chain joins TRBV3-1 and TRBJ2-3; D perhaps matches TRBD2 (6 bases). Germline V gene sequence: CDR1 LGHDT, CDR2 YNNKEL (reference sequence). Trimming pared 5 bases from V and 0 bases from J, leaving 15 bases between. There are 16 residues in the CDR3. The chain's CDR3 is CASSNDLAESTDTQYF. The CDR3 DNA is TGTGCCAGCAGCAACGACTTAGCGGAGAGCACAGATACGCAGTATTTT.

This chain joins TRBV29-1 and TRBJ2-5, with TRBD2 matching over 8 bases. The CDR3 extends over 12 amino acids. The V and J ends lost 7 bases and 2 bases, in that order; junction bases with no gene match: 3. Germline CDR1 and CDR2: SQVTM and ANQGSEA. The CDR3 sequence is CSAGTRQETQYF. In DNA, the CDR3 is TGCAGCGCCGGGACTAGACAAGAGACCCAGTACTTC.

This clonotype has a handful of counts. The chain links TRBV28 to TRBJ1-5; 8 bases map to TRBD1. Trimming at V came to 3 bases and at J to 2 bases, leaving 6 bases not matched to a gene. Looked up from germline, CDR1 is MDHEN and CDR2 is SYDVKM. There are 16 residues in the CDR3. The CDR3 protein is CASSFGVGQGNQPQHF. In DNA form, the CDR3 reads TGTGCCAGCAGTTTTGGGGTGGGACAGGGCAATCAGCCCCAGCATTTT.

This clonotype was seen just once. The CDR3 region is CSASRPGLAGGQITYEQYF. The CDR3, as DNA: TGCAGTGCTAGTCGACCGGGACTAGCGGGAGGGCAAATAACCTACGAGCAGTACTTC. The V call is TRBV20-1, the J call TRBJ2-7, with TRBD2 identical over 16 bases. This CDR3 region has 19 residues. V gave up 3 bases and J gave up 2 bases; unmatched junction bases: 13. The germline V gene has CDR1 DFQATT and CDR2 SNEGSKA (reference sequence).

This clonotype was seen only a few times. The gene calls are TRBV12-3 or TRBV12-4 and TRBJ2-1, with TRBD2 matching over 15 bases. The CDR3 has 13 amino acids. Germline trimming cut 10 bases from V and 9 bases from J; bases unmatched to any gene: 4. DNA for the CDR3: TGTGCCACAGGACTAGCGGGAGGGCTTGAGCAGTTCTTC. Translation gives CATGLAGGLEQFF.

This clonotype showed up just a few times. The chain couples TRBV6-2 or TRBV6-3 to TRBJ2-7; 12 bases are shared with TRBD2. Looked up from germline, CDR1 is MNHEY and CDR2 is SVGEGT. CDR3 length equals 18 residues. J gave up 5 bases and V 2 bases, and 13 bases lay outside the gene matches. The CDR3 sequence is CASSYELPRLAGVHEQYF. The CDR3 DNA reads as TGTGCCAGCAGTTACGAATTACCCAGACTAGCGGGAGTCCACGAGCAGTACTTC.

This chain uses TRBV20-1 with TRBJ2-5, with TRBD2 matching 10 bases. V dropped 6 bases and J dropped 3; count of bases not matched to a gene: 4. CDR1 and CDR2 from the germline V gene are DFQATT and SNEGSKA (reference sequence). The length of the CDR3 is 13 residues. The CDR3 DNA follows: TGCAGTGCCTCTAGCGGGGGTGAAGAGACCCAGTACTTC. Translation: CSASSGGEETQYF.